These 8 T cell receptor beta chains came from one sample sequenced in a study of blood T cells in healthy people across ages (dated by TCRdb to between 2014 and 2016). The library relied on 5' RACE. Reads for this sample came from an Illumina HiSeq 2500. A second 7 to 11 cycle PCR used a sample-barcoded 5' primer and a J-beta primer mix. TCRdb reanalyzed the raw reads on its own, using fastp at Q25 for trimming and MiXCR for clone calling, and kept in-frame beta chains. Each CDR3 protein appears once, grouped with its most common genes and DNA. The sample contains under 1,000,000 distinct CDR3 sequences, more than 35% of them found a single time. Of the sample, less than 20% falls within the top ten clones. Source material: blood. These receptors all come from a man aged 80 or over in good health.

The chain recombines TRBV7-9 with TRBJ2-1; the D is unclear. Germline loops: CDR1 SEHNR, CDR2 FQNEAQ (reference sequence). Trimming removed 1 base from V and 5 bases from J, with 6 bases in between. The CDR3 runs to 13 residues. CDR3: CASSLESHNEQFF. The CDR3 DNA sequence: TGTGCCAGCAGCTTAGAGTCCCACAATGAGCAGTTCTTC.

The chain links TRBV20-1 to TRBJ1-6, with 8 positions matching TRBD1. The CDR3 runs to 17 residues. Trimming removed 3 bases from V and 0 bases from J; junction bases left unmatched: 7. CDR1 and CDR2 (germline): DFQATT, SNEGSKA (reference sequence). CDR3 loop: CSARETGVGSYNSPLHF. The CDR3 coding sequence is TGCAGTGCTAGGGAGACAGGGGTGGGCTCCTATAATTCACCCCTCCACTTT.

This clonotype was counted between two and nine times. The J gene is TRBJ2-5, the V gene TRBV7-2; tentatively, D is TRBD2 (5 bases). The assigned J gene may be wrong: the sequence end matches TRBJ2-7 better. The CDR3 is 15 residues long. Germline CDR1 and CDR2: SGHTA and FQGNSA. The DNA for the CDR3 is TGTGCCAGCAGCTTAGCTGACGGGATGAGTTACGAGCAGTACTTC. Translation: CASSLADGMSYEQYF.

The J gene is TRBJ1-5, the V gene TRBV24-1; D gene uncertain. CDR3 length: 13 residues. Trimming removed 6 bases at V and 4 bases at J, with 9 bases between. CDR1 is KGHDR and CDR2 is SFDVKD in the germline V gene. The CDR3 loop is CATSNQENQPQHF. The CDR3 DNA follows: TGTGCCACCAGTAATCAGGAAAATCAGCCCCAGCATTTT.

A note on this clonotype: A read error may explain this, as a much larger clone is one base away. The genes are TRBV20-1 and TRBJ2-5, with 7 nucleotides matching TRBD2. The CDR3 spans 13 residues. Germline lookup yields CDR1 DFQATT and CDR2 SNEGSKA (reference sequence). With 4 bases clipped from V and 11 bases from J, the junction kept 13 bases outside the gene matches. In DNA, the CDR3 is TGCAGTGCTACTAGCGGCCTTCTGAATGAGCAGTACTTC. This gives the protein CSATSGLLNEQYF.

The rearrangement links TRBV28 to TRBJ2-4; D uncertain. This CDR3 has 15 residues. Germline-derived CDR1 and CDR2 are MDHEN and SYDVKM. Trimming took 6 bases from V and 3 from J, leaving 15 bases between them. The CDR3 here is CASSSHGLGKNIQYF. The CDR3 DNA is TGTGCCAGCAGCTCCCATGGGTTGGGCAAAAACATTCAGTACTTC. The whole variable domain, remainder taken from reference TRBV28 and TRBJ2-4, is DVKVTQSSRYLVKRTGEKVFLECVQDMDHENMFWYRQDPGLGLRLIYFSYDVKMKEKGDIPEGYSVSREKKERFSLILESASTNQTSMYLCASSSHGLGKNIQYFGAGTRLSVL.

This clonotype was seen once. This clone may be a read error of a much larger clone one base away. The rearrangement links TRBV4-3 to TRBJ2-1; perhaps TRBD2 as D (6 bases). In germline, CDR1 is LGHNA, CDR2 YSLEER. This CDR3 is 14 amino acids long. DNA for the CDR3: TGCGCCAGCAGCCAAGACGCAGCGGGCAATGAGCAGTTATTC. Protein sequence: CASSQDAAGNEQLF.

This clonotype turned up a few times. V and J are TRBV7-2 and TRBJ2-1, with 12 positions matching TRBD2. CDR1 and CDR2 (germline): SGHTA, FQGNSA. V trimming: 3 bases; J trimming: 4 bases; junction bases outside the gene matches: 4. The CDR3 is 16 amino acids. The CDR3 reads CASSLWTSGTYNEQFF. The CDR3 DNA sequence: TGTGCCAGCAGCTTGTGGACTAGCGGGACTTACAATGAGCAGTTCTTC.